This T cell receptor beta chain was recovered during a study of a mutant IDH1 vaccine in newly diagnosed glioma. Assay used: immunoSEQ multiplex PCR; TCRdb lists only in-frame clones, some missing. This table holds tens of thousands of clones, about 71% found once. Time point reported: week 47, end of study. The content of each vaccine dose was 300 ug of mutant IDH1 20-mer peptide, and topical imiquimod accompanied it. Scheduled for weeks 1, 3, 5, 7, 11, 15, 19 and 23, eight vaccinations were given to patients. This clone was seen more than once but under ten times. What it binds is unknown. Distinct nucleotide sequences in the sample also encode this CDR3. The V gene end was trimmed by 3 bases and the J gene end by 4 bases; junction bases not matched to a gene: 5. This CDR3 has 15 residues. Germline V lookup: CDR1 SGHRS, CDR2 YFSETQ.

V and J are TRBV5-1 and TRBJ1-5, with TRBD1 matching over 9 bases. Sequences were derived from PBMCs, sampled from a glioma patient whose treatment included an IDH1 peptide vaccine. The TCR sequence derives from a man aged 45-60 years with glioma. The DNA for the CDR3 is TGCGCCAGCAGCTCCGGGACAGGGTTTAATCAGCCCCAGCATTTT. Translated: CASSSGTGFNQPQHF.